This is a list of T cell receptor beta chains from one sample in a study of cytomegalovirus exposure and HLA in healthy donors. Sequenced by immunoSEQ multiplex PCR; TCRdb stores in-frame clones only, minus some. Counted here are approximately 150,000 clones, around 59% occurring once; the ten biggest clones make up around 2%. The sample comprised PBMCs. The receptors were gathered from a male donor in good health and CMV-seronegative. Both conserved end residues are trimmed from each CDR3.

V,J,CDR3
TRBV10-3,TRBJ2-2,AIREKGATTGELF
TRBV7-6,TRBJ1-5,ASSLLSGRNQPQH
TRBV5-4,TRBJ2-3,ASSLAGFTDTQY
TRBV4-1,TRBJ2-3,ASSQYTDTQY
TRBV30,TRBJ1-5,AWSVRYQPQH
TRBV19,TRBJ2-7,ASSIQGADEQY
TRBV6-5,TRBJ1-1,ASNKPGSMNTEAF
TRBV19,TRBJ1-2,ASRGDRTTPNYGYT
TRBV6-5,TRBJ1-2,ASSFLGGKGYT
TRBV28,TRBJ2-6,ASNAGWFGANVLT
TRBV5-4,TRBJ1-2,ASSAIGTSYGYT
TRBV9,TRBJ2-5,ASSARQGGETQY
TRBV7-2,TRBJ1-2,ASSLGTAINYGYT
TRBV27,TRBJ2-7,ASRSQGRVS
TRBV27,TRBJ2-1,ASSPLDSYNEQF
TRBV2,TRBJ1-2,ASRAQTGWRGYT
TRBV5-7,TRBJ1-1,ASSLYRENTEAF
TRBV7-9,TRBJ2-1,ASSLAKRGGGEEQF
TRBV5-1,TRBJ1-5,ASSPIIFTAYSNQPQH
TRBV28,TRBJ1-1,ASIARGLAEAF
TRBV9,TRBJ1-1,ASSLTGVGTEAF
TRBV19,TRBJ2-7,ASSLRDSPYEQY
TRBV6-1,TRBJ1-1,ASSVQEQNTEAF
TRBV11-1,TRBJ2-5,ASSLSSREREGD
TRBV6-1,TRBJ1-4,ASSEVPGTTNEKLF
TRBV5-1,TRBJ1-1,ASSLFGQTANTEAF
TRBV5-1,TRBJ2-1,ASSVTSNPYNEQF
TRBV7-8,TRBJ2-1,ASSLGGTTDNEQF
TRBV5-1,TRBJ1-2,ASSLGGGDVGGYT
TRBV19,TRBJ2-1,ASRFSGTSYNEQF
TRBV4-3,TRBJ1-1,ASSQYGPRTGTMNTEAF
TRBV2,TRBJ1-5,ASSDRTGRNQPQH
TRBV14,TRBJ1-2,ASSHLAAPRAWGYT
TRBV6-1,TRBJ2-1,ASSLAGDHNEQF
TRBV30,TRBJ2-1,AWGDSRGF
TRBV30,TRBJ2-4,AWSRPSRGKNIQY
TRBV18,TRBJ1-1,ASSLGEAAF
TRBV5-6,TRBJ2-7,ASTQGPSPYYEQY
TRBV19,TRBJ1-5,ASSLTTGNSQPQH
TRBV6-6,TRBJ1-5,ASTQGRGEGQPQH
TRBV10-3,TRBJ2-5,AISETRETQY
TRBV28,TRBJ2-1,ASSFRGGYNEQF
TRBV6-1,TRBJ1-5,ASSEGRPGIQPQH
TRBV7-9,TRBJ2-7,ASTEGGGSYEQY
TRBV7-8,TRBJ1-1,ASSPPPPGQGHTEAF
TRBV6-1,TRBJ1-1,ASGRVPGTEAF
TRBV6-1,TRBJ1-5,ASNRGLGQPQH
TRBV2,TRBJ1-1,ASSDVAVNTEAF
TRBV2,TRBJ2-7,ASSGFWRAGFSYEQY
TRBV7-3,TRBJ2-3,ASSSPSTDTQY
TRBV5-4,TRBJ1-1,ASSPTDRGTEAF
TRBV27,TRBJ2-1,ASSFSGGSYNEQF
TRBV7-8,TRBJ2-7,ASSLVPGYEQY
TRBV19,-,ASLEDRGISYEQY
TRBV18,TRBJ1-2,ASSPSMPQEDYGYT
TRBV7-6,TRBJ2-5,ASSLAEETQY
TRBV6-1,TRBJ2-6,ASSVPPPLGQSGANVLT